The TCR beta chain described here comes from a study of PD-1 blockade in classical Hodgkin lymphoma. Looking at the study overall: Each patient was given nivolumab 3 mg/kg through a vein every 2 weeks. Study results and caveats: Reasons behind the repertoire differences stay unclear, perhaps disease activity or earlier therapy.

Remarks on this clone: Its cognate antigen is unknown.

Every patient relapsed after autologous stem cell transplantation, and brentuximab vedotin exposure varied. Best responses were complete response, partial response or progressive disease. The germline V and J ends were trimmed by 4 bases and 2 bases, with 9 bases remaining between them. CDR1 and CDR2 from the germline V gene are SNHLY and FYNNEI. This CDR3 has 15 amino acids. Clones were sequenced by immunoSEQ multiplex PCR, and TCRdb holds only the in-frame ones, with some missing. Among about 13,000 clones listed, 91% were seen once. The TCR originated in a human donor with classical Hodgkin lymphoma. Sample: peripheral blood mononuclear cells (PBMCs), taken at baseline. The J gene is TRBJ2-6, the V gene TRBV2; possibly TRBD1 for D (5 bases). CDR3 sequence (DNA): TGTGCCAGCAGTGCGTCAGGGACTGGGGCCAACGTCCTGACTTTC. This codes for CASSASGTGANVLTF.